Following are 8 T cell receptor beta chains from one sample sequenced in a study of a mutant IDH1 vaccine in newly diagnosed glioma. Assay used: immunoSEQ multiplex PCR; TCRdb lists only in-frame clones, some missing. This sample carries about 36,000 clones, about nine tenths of them seen once, and the ten largest clones take over 15%. The sample's time point: baseline, week 1 (first vaccination visit). Treatment in this sample: pre-vaccination baseline after standard-of-care therapy. This material consisted of PBMCs, taken from a glioma patient treated with radiotherapy, temozolomide or both. The source is a man in his late teens or twenties with glioma.

This clone was picked up one time. This chain uses TRBV30 with TRBJ1-5; no definite D call. The CDR3 consists of 15 residues. Germline V gene sequence: CDR1 GTSNPN, CDR2 SVGIG (reference sequence). V was pared by 0 bases and J by 0 bases, with 9 bases between. The CDR3 protein is CAWSVGGPSNQPQHF. Written as DNA, the CDR3 is TGTGCCTGGAGTGTCGGAGGACCTAGCAATCAGCCCCAGCATTTT. The whole variable domain, filled in from reference TRBV30 and TRBJ1-5, reads SQTIHQWPATLVQPVGSPLSLECTVEGTSNPNLYWYRQAAGRGLQLLFYSVGIGQISSEVPQNLSASRPQDRQFILSSKKLLLSDSGFYLCAWSVGGPSNQPQHFGDGTRLSIL.

J is TRBJ2-3 and V is TRBV9; D unresolved. Germline CDR1 is SGDLS and CDR2 is YYNGEE. Trimming removed 0 bases from V and 2 bases from J, with 7 bases in between. The CDR3 consists of 14 residues. CDR3 amino acids: CASSVDQNTDTQYF. The DNA of the CDR3 is TGTGCCAGCAGCGTAGACCAAAACACAGATACGCAGTATTTT.

The chain employs TRBV4-3 and TRBJ1-3; no definite D call. Germline loops: CDR1 LGHNA, CDR2 YSLEER. Trimming stripped 3 bases from V and 0 bases from J, with 9 bases between. There are 15 residues in the CDR3. In nucleotides, the CDR3 is TGCGCCAGCAGCCAGACACAAAGCTCTGGAAACACCATATATTTT. The encoded protein is CASSQTQSSGNTIYF.

The rearrangement uses TRBV4-3 and TRBJ1-1, with D hard to call. Germline values: CDR1 LGHNA, CDR2 YSLEER. CDR3 length equals 16 residues. The germline V and J ends were trimmed by 3 bases and 7 bases, with 21 bases remaining between them. CDR3 nucleotides: TGCGCCAGCAGCCAGCAGGCGGCGGCGCAACTTAATGAAGCTTTCTTT. As protein: CASSQQAAAQLNEAFF.

This rearrangement joins TRBV9 to TRBJ2-6; 8 nucleotides align to TRBD1. Germline V gene sequence: CDR1 SGDLS, CDR2 YYNGEE. The length of the CDR3 is 21 residues. V dropped 3 bases and J dropped 4; count of bases not matched to a gene: 21. CDR3 in amino acids: CASSAGTGGVWGSRGANVLTF. CDR3 nucleotides: TGTGCCAGCAGCGCAGGTACAGGGGGAGTATGGGGGAGTAGAGGGGCCAACGTCCTGACTTTC.

The chain links TRBV30 to TRBJ1-5; perhaps TRBD1 as D (6 bases). CDR1 is GTSNPN and CDR2 is SVGIG in the germline V gene (reference sequence). The CDR3 is 15 amino acids. Trimming left V 5 bases short and J 1 base short, with 15 bases between. The CDR3 DNA reads as TGTGCCTGGGAAAGAGGGGGAGGGAGCAATCAGCCCCAGCATTTT. This encodes CAWERGGGSNQPQHF.

CDR3 coding DNA: TGTGCCAGAAGCTACATAGCGGGACCGAACACCGGGGAGCTGTTTTTT. It yields the protein CARSYIAGPNTGELFF. V and J are TRBV5-3 and TRBJ2-2, with 8 bases fitting TRBD2. TRBV5-3 is treated as an ORF (open reading frame) with a function not yet certain. The CDR3 is 16 residues long. J gave up 0 bases and V 3 bases, and 4 bases lay outside the gene matches.

This chain links TRBV6-5 with TRBJ2-5, with TRBD2 as a possible D gene (6 bases). The end of the DNA is better explained by TRBJ2-7, so the J call may be wrong. Germline loops: CDR1 MNHEY, CDR2 SVGAGI. The CDR3 totals 14 residues. In DNA form, the CDR3 reads TGTGCCAGCAGTTCCCGTGGGGGGTCCTACGAGCAGTACTTC. Residues: CASSSRGGSYEQYF.